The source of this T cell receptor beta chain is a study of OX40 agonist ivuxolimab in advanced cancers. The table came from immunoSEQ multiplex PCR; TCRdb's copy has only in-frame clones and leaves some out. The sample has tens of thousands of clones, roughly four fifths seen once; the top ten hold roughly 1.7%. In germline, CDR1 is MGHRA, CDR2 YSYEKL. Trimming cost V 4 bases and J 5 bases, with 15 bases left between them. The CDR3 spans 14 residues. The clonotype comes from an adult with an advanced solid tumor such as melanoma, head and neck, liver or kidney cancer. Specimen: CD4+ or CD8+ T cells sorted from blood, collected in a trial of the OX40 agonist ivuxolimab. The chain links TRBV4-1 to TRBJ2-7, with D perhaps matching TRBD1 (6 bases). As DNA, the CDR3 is TGCGCCAGCAGCCCCGGGCTAAGGGGGAACGAGCAGTACTTC. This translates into CASSPGLRGNEQYF.